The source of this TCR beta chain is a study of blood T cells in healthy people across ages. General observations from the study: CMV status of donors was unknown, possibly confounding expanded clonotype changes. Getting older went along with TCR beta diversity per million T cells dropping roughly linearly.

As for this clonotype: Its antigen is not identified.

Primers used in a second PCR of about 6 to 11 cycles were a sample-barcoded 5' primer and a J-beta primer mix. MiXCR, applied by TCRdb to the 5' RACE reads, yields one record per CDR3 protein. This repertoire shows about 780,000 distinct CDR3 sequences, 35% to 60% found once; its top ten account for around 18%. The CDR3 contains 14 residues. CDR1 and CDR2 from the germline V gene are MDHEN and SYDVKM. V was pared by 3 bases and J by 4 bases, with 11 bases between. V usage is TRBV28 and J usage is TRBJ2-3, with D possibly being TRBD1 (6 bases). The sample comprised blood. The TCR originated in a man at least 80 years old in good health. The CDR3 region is CASSLVRGPDTQYF. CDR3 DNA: TGTGCCAGCAGTTTGGTCAGGGGACCAGATACGCAGTATTTT.